This TCR beta chain was retrieved from a study of OX40 agonist ivuxolimab in advanced cancers. Overall study: An anti-OX40 (CD134) antibody with agonistic activity, ivuxolimab, was administered to patients. Eligibility admitted prior anti-PD-1, anti-PD-L1 or anti-CTLA-4 therapy; 40% to 50% had some. Three patients, one with hepatocellular carcinoma and two with cutaneous melanoma, achieved partial responses. Whole-study findings and limits: Averaging showed that CD8+ T cells had more expanded clones than CD4+ did.

Germline trimming cut 5 bases from V and 6 bases from J; bases unmatched to any gene: 7. The V gene's germline CDR1 is ENHRY and CDR2 SYGVKD. This CDR3 contains 14 residues. Sequencing used immunoSEQ multiplex PCR; TCRdb keeps in-frame clones, though not all of them. The sample contains about 45,000 clones, roughly 88% of which appear only once. In the case of this clone: Its specificity is not known.

The receptor's source is an adult with an advanced solid tumor such as melanoma, head and neck, liver or kidney cancer. Sample: CD4+ or CD8+ T cells sorted from blood, taken in a trial of the OX40 agonist ivuxolimab. The chain combines TRBV10-3 with TRBJ2-1; TRBD1 agrees at 7 bases. As DNA, the CDR3 is TGTGCCATCAGTCCAGGGGGTCCCCCCAATGAGCAGTTCTTC. It yields the protein CAISPGGPPNEQFF.